The rows below give T cell receptor beta chains drawn from one sample of a study of T cells in Graves' hyperthyroidism and ophthalmopathy. TCRdb reprocessed the multiplex PCR reads via MiXCR and lists one record per CDR3 protein. The sample gives more than 500,000 distinct CDR3 sequences, over 45% of which show up once; about two fifths is in the top ten. Sequenced: peripheral blood or thyroid tissue (not recorded which). These receptors came from an adult woman with Graves' disease, either hyperthyroidism or ophthalmopathy (not recorded which). Each CDR3 is given with its conserved first and last residue. Fields, in order: CDR3 protein, J gene, D gene, V gene. A D gene is named only where the DNA matches it firmly.

CDR3: CSARDQFAFF
J: TRBJ1-1
D: NA
V: TRBV20-1

CDR3: CATSRDGNTGELFF
J: TRBJ2-2
D: NA
V: TRBV15

CDR3: CASSLGYRASTEAFF
J: TRBJ1-1
D: NA
V: TRBV7-9

CDR3: CASRLSRAQGYGYTF
J: TRBJ1-2
D: NA
V: TRBV28

CDR3: CATSPDSNYGYTF
J: TRBJ1-2
D: NA
V: TRBV15

CDR3: CATSRDPRVQSSGNTIYF
J: TRBJ1-3
D: NA
V: TRBV15

CDR3: CATGGSCFF
J: TRBJ2-2
D: NA
V: TRBV11-2

CDR3: CSAAGTENEKLFF
J: TRBJ1-4
D: NA
V: TRBV29-1

CDR3: CASSNHRDRNYEQYF
J: TRBJ2-7
D: TRBD1
V: TRBV11-2

CDR3: CASSTNGQGHQPQHF
J: TRBJ1-5
D: TRBD1
V: TRBV25-1

CDR3: CSAGQGTNEKLFF
J: TRBJ1-4
D: TRBD1
V: TRBV20-1

CDR3: CSARRRDTEAFF
J: TRBJ1-1
D: NA
V: TRBV20-1

CDR3: CASRTDRGHQPQHF
J: TRBJ1-5
D: TRBD1
V: TRBV12-3/TRBV12-4

CDR3: CATRGQGISQPQHF
J: TRBJ1-5
D: NA
V: TRBV12-3/TRBV12-4

CDR3: CASSRAYKSNNEKLFF
J: TRBJ1-4
D: NA
V: TRBV7-2

CDR3: CASSLAGPGGIDNYGYTF
J: TRBJ1-2
D: TRBD1
V: TRBV7-6

CDR3: CSTTGTSNTGELFF
J: TRBJ2-2
D: NA
V: TRBV29-1

CDR3: CSAFGRDRGTNTEAFF
J: TRBJ1-1
D: TRBD1
V: TRBV29-1

CDR3: CASSQGGGQETQYF
J: TRBJ2-5
D: TRBD2
V: TRBV4-2

CDR3: CASSAGRTGELFF
J: TRBJ2-2
D: NA
V: TRBV9

CDR3: CASSYMAQGLSGANVLTF
J: TRBJ2-6
D: NA
V: TRBV6-5

CDR3: CASSTVGNSYEQYF
J: TRBJ2-7
D: NA
V: TRBV6-1

CDR3: CASSLAASGDQETQYF
J: TRBJ2-5
D: TRBD2
V: TRBV7-2

CDR3: CASSPLRGGSYEQYF
J: TRBJ2-7
D: NA
V: TRBV5-1

CDR3: CATSRGFTGNQPQHF
J: TRBJ1-5
D: TRBD1
V: TRBV19

CDR3: CASSAINRVGDTEAFF
J: TRBJ1-1
D: NA
V: TRBV25-1

CDR3: CASSPGPGGYNSPLHF
J: TRBJ1-6
D: NA
V: TRBV6-1

CDR3: CASLPSLGMNTEAFF
J: TRBJ1-1
D: NA
V: TRBV25-1

CDR3: CSVEGGDTIYF
J: TRBJ1-3
D: NA
V: TRBV29-1

CDR3: CASSLVGAGGGKLFF
J: TRBJ1-4
D: NA
V: TRBV5-4

CDR3: CASSPQDFQETQYF
J: TRBJ2-5
D: NA
V: TRBV7-9

CDR3: CASSVYLGETQYF
J: TRBJ2-5
D: NA
V: TRBV6-1

CDR3: CASSRLGLNSPLHF
J: TRBJ1-6
D: NA
V: TRBV7-9

CDR3: CASSQVQFVGEAFF
J: TRBJ1-1
D: NA
V: TRBV3-1

CDR3: CSARAPDRENQHF
J: TRBJ1-5
D: TRBD1
V: TRBV20-1

CDR3: CASSEAPGALGQPQHF
J: TRBJ1-5
D: NA
V: TRBV2

CDR3: CSVEVGSYRDEQYF
J: TRBJ2-7
D: NA
V: TRBV29-1

CDR3: CASSLPDPRNTEAFF
J: TRBJ1-1
D: NA
V: TRBV14

CDR3: CATSDLSRDQETQYF
J: TRBJ2-5
D: NA
V: TRBV24-1

CDR3: CASIFQSNTEAFF
J: TRBJ1-1
D: NA
V: TRBV10-2

CDR3: CASSFSTGGREKLFF
J: TRBJ1-4
D: TRBD1
V: TRBV13

CDR3: CSARVWGVQELFF
J: TRBJ2-2
D: NA
V: TRBV20-1

CDR3: CASSGPKLPYEQYF
J: TRBJ2-7
D: NA
V: TRBV7-9

CDR3: CASSQDVGFGGAPQETQYF
J: TRBJ2-5
D: NA
V: TRBV4-2

CDR3: CATREGVTDTQYF
J: TRBJ2-3
D: NA
V: TRBV15

CDR3: CASSSHRDRNYEQYF
J: TRBJ2-7
D: TRBD1
V: TRBV7-9

CDR3: CASNPVVGETQYF
J: TRBJ2-5
D: NA
V: TRBV2

CDR3: CASRALTGVGNQPQHF
J: TRBJ1-5
D: TRBD1
V: TRBV12-3/TRBV12-4

CDR3: CASSPPDRGAFF
J: TRBJ1-1
D: NA
V: TRBV18

CDR3: CASSTQGRSALTEAFF
J: TRBJ1-1
D: TRBD1
V: TRBV6-5

CDR3: CSARAPDRDNEKLFF
J: TRBJ1-4
D: NA
V: TRBV20-1

CDR3: CAAAGGSIREQYF
J: TRBJ2-7
D: TRBD2
V: TRBV7-9

CDR3: CASSHRDRGTYGYTF
J: TRBJ1-2
D: TRBD1
V: TRBV7-9

CDR3: CASSQNSQETQYF
J: TRBJ2-5
D: NA
V: TRBV3-1

CDR3: CASSSPAVKPQEWEPGSCFF
J: TRBJ2-2
D: NA
V: TRBV7-3

CDR3: CASSGTHQETQYF
J: TRBJ2-5
D: NA
V: TRBV7-2

CDR3: CSARRSYLSPLHF
J: TRBJ1-6
D: NA
V: TRBV20-1

CDR3: CASSKDPTSGNTIYF
J: TRBJ1-3
D: NA
V: TRBV2